This is a list of T cell receptor beta chains from one sample in a study of shared clonotypes between healthy human individuals. Sequencing used immunoSEQ multiplex PCR; TCRdb keeps in-frame clones, though not all of them. The repertoire has roughly 2.1 million clones, approximately 94% of them found once; the top ten carry 1.5% to 2%. The sequenced sample consisted of naive CD8+ T cells from PBMCs. The receptors originated from a man aged 18-30 years in good health. Some clones in this sample may be carry-over from other donors' samples. CDR3s include the opening cysteine and the closing phenylalanine or tryptophan. D genes are given only for firm matches. Size values are once, few and many counts, or a class for expanded clones, and some rows have none.

abundance	j_gene	d_gene	v_gene	CDR3nt	CDR3aa
NA	TRBJ2-2	NA	TRBV2	TGTGCCAGCAGTGATAAAGTGGAAGCCGGGGAGCTGTTTTTT	CASSDKVEAGELFF
NA	TRBJ2-1	NA	TRBV19	TGTGCCAGTAGTTTCCCCCATGACCCGTGGCATGAGCAGTTCTTC	CASSFPHDPWHEQFF
once	TRBJ2-7	TRBD2	TRBV10-3	TGTGCCATCAGCCCCGGGACTAGCGGCTACGAGCAGTACTTC	CAISPGTSGYEQYF
NA	TRBJ1-5	NA	TRBV27	TGTGCCAGCAGTTTATACCATAGGCAGCCCCAGCATTTT	CASSLYHRQPQHF
NA	TRBJ1-3	NA	TRBV9	TGTGCCAGCAGCGTAGGGAGGGGGGCTGGAAACACCATATATTTT	CASSVGRGAGNTIYF
NA	TRBJ1-4	NA	TRBV7-9	TGTGCCAGCAGCTTAGATCGAACTAATGAAAAACTGTTTTTT	CASSLDRTNEKLFF
NA	TRBJ1-5	NA	TRBV28	TGTGCCAGCCCCGAGGGGCACAGGGCGGTGGGGGGGAATCAGCCCCAGCATTTT	CASPEGHRAVGGNQPQHF
NA	TRBJ2-2	NA	TRBV27	TGTGCCAGCAGCGAACAGGGCACCGGGGAGCTGTTTTTT	CASSEQGTGELFF
NA	TRBJ2-7	NA	TRBV7-8	TGTGCCAGCAGCTTAGCCGGTCGCGAGCAGTACTTC	CASSLAGREQYF
NA	TRBJ1-2	NA	TRBV9	TGTGCCAGCAGCGGCAGGGGTGAGGGCTACACCTTC	CASSGRGEGYTF
once	TRBJ2-1	TRBD2	TRBV25-1	TGTGCCAGCAGTGAGCGGGGGGGCCCCTCCTACAATGAGCAGTTCTTC	CASSERGGPSYNEQFF
NA	TRBJ1-1	TRBD1	TRBV7-6	TGTGCCAGCAGCCCCCGGACAGGGCCCCCTTTTGACACTGAAGCTTTCTTT	CASSPRTGPPFDTEAFF
NA	TRBJ2-1	NA	TRBV11-2	TGTGCCAGCAGCGCAGTCCCCCGGCTAGGCTACAATGAGCAGTTCTTC	CASSAVPRLGYNEQFF